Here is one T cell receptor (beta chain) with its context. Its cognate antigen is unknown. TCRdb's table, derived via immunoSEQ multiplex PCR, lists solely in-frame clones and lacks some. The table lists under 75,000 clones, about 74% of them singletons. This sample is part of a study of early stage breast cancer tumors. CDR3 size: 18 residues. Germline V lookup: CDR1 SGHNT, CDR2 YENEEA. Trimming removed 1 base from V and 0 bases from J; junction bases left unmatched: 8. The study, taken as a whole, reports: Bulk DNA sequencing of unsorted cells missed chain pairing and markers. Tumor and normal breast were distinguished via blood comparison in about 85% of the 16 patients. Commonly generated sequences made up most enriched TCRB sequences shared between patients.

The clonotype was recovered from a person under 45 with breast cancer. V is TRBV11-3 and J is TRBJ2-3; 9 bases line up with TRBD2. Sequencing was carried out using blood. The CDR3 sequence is CASSLGTRLAASTDTQYF. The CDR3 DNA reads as TGTGCCAGCAGCTTAGGAACCCGACTAGCGGCTAGCACAGATACGCAGTATTTT.